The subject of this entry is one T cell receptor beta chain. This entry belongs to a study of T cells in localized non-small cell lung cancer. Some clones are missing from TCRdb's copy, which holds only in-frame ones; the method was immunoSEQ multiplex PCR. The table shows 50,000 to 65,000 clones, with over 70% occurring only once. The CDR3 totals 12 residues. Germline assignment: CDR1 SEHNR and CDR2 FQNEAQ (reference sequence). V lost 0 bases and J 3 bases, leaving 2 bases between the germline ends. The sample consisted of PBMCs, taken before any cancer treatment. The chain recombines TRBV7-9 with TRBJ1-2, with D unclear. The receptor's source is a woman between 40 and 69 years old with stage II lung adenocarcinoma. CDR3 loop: CASSLADYGYTF. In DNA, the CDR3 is TGTGCCAGCAGCTTAGCGGACTATGGCTACACCTTC.